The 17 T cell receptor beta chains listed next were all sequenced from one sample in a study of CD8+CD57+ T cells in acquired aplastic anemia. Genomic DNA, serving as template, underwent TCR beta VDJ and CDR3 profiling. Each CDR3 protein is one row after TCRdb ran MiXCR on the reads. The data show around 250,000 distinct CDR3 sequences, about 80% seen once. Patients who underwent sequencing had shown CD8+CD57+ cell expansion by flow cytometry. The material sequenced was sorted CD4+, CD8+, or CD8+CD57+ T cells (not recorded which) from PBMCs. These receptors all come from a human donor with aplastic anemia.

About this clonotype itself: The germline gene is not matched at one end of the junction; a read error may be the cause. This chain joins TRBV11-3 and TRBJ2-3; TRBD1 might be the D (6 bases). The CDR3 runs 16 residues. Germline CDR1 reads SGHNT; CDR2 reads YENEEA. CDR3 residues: CASSLDLTGFTDTQYF. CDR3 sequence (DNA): TGCGCCAGCAGCTTAGATCTGACAGGTTTCACAGATACGCAGTATTTT.

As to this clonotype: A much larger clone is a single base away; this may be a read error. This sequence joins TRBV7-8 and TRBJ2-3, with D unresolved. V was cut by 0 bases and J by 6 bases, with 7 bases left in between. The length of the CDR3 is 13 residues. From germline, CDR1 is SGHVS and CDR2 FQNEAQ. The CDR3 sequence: CASSLAGMDTQYF. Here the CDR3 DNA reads TGTGCCAGCAGCTTAGCGGGGATGGATACGCAGTATTTT. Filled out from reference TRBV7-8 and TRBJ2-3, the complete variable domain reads GAGVSQSPRYKVAKRGQDVALRCDPISGHVSLFWYQQALGQGPEFLTYFQNEAQLDKSGLPSDRFFAERPEGSVSTLKIQRTQQEDSAVYLCASSLAGMDTQYFGPGTRLTVL.

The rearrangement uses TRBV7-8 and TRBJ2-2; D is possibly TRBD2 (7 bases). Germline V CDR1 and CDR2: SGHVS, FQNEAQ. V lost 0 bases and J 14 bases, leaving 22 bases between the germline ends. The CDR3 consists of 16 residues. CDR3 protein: CASSLAGGRDTQYLFF. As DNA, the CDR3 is TGTGCCAGCAGCTTAGCGGGGGGGCGCGATACGCAGTATCTGTTTTTT.

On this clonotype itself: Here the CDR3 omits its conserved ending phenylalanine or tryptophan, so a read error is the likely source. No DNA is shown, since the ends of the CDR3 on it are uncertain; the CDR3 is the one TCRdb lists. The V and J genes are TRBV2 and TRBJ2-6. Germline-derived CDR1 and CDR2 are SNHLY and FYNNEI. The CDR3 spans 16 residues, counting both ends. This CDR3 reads CASREAGTDGPNVRPG.

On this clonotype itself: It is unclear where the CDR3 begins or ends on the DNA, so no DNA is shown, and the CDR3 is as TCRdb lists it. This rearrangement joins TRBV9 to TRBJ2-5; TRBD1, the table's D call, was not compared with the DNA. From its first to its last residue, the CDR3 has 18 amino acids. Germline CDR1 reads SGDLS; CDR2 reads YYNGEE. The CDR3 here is CASSAPSPGYTFEETQYF.

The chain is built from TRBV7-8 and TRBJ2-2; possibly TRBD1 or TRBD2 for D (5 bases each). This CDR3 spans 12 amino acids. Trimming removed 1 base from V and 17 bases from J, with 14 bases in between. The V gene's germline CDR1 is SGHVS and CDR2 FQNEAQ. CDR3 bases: TGTGCCAGCAGCTTAGTAGCCGGGGCCCATTTTTTT. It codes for CASSLVAGAHFF.

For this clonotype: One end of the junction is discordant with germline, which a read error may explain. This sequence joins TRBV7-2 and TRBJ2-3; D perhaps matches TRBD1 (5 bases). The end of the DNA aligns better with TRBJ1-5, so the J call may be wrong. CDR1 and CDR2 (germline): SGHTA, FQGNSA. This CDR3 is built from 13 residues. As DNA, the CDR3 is TGTGCCAGCAGGCTGGGGGGAAGACAGCCGCAGCATTTT. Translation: CASRLGGRQPQHF.

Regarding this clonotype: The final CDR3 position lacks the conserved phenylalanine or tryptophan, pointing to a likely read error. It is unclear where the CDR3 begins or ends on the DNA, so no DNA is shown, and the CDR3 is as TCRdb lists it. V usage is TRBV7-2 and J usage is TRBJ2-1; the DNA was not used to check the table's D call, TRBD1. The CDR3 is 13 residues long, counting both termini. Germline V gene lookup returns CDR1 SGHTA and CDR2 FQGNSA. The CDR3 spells CASSSGVTGGQTY.

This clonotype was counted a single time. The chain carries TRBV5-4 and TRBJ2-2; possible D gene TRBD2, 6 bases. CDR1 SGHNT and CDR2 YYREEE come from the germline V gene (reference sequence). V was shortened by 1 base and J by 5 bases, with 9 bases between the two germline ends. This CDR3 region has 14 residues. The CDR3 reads CASSLPGRTGELFF. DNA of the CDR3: TGTGCCAGCAGCTTGCCGGGGAGGACCGGGGAGCTGTTTTTT. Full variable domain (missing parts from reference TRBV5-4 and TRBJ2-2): ETGVTQSPTHLIKTRGQQVTLRCSSQSGHNTVSWYQQALGQGPQFIFQYYREEENGRGNFPPRFSGLQFPNYSSELNVNALELDDSALYLCASSLPGRTGELFFGEGSRLTVL.

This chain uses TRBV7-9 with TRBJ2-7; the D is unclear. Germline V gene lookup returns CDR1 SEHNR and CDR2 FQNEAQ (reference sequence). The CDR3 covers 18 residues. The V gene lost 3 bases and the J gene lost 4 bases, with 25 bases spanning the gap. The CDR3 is CASSFHPDTTTVSYEQYV. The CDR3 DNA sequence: TGTGCCAGCAGCTTCCATCCCGACACAACTACCGTATCATACGAGCAGTACGTC.

The DNA of the CDR3 is TGTGCCAGCAGTGTGGGCAGACTGAACACTGAAGCTTTCTTT. This gives the protein CASSVGRLNTEAFF. The rearrangement links TRBV2 to TRBJ1-1; D is undetermined. This CDR3 contains 14 residues. CDR1 is SNHLY, CDR2 FYNNEI, per germline. V was cut by 4 bases and J by 0 bases, with 9 bases left in between. Using reference TRBV2 and TRBJ1-1 for the parts outside the CDR3, the full variable domain is EPEVTQTPSHQVTQMGQEVILRCVPISNHLYFYWYRQILGQKVEFLVSFYNNEISEKSEIFDDQFSVERPDGSNFTLKIRSTKLEDSAMYFCASSVGRLNTEAFFGQGTRLTVV.

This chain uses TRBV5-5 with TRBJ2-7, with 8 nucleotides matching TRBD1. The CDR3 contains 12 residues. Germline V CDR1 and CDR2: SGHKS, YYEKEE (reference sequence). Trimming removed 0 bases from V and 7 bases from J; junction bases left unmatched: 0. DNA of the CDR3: TGTGCCAGCAGCTTGGACAGGGGGGAGCAGTACGTC. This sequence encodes CASSLDRGEQYV.

CDR3 DNA sequence: TGTGCCAGCAGCAGGGACACGGAGCAAGAGACCCAGTACTTC. Residues: CASSRDTEQETQYF. This chain connects TRBV7-9 to TRBJ2-5, with D perhaps matching TRBD1 (6 bases). V gave up 5 bases and J gave up 2 bases, with 12 bases separating them. This CDR3 contains 14 residues. In germline, CDR1 is SEHNR, CDR2 FQNEAQ (reference sequence).

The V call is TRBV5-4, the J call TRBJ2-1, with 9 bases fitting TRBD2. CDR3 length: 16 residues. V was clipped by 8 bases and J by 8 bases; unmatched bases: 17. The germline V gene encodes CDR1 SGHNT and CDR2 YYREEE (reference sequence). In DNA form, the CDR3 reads TGTGCCAGTAGCATAGAAAGCAGCGGGGGGAGCGATGAGCAGTTCTTC. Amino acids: CASSIESSGGSDEQFF.

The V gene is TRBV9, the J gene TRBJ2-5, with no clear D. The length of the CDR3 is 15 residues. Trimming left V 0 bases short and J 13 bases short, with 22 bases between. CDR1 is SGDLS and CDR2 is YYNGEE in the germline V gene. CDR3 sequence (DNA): TGTGCCAGCAGCGTAGGGGCAGACGGCTTCGAAGCTTTGTACTTC. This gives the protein CASSVGADGFEALYF.

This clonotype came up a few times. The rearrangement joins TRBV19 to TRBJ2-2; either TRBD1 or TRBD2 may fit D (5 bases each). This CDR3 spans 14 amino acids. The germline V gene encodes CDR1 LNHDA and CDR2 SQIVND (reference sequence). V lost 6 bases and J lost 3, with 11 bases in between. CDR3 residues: CASRQGPYTGELFF. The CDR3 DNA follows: TGTGCCAGTAGGCAGGGACCTTACACCGGGGAGCTGTTTTTT.

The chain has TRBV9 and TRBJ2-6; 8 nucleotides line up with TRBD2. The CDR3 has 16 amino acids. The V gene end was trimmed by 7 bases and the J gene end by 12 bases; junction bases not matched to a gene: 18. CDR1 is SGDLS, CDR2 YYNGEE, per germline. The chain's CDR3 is CASGLAGSIRDFVLTF. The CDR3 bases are TGTGCCAGCGGATTAGCGGGGAGCATTCGGGACTTCGTCCTGACTTTC. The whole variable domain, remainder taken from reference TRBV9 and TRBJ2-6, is DSGVTQTPKHLITATGQRVTLRCSPRSGDLSVYWYQQSLDQGLQFLIQYYNGEERAKGNILERFSAQQFPDLHSELNLSSLELGDSALYFCASGLAGSIRDFVLTFGAGSRLTVL.